The clone carrying this T cell receptor beta chain was found many times. Its antigen is not identified. This sample is drawn from a study of T-cell reconstitution after alpha-beta-depleted transplantation in children. A TCRbeta library incorporating unique molecular identifiers was prepared. Each CDR3 protein gets one entry after TCRdb re-called the PCR reads with MiXCR. The sample yields 900,000 or so distinct CDR3 sequences, about 16% seen once. Study-level points and caveats: Diversity and T-cell counts at one year after transplant derived mostly from new T cells. It was reported that alpha-beta T cells came from several hundred expanded graft clones (about two months after transplant).

The CDR3 has 16 amino acids. V shed 0 bases, J shed 5 bases, and the junction held 6 bases outside the gene matches. CDR1 is MNHEY, CDR2 SVGAGI, per germline. The receptor comes from a male patient aged 5 to 17 who had a stem cell transplant for acute lymphoblastic leukemia, so the T cells may come from the graft donor. Sequencing used PBMCs, mostly from graft donor cells, obtained 360 days after TCRalphabeta/CD19-depleted stem cell transplant. The rearrangement uses TRBV6-5 and TRBJ2-7, with 11 bases aligning to TRBD2. CDR3 bases: TGTGCCAGCAGTTACTCCCATGGACTAGCGGGCCACGAGCAGTACTTC. Translated: CASSYSHGLAGHEQYF.